Each of the 12 T cell receptor beta chains below was sequenced from the same sample in a study of shared clonotypes between healthy human individuals. Only in-frame clones appear in the TCRdb table, and some are missing; sequencing was by immunoSEQ multiplex PCR. The table shows over 400,000 clones, with about 96% occurring only once. The sequenced material came from naive CD4+ T cells sorted from blood. Subset of the sample: CD45RA+ positively selected. These receptors were obtained from a young woman in good health.

The chain links TRBV27 to TRBJ2-7; tentative D call: TRBD1 (5 bases). The CDR3 covers 15 residues. V was clipped by 3 bases and J by 5 bases, with 17 bases between them. The V gene's germline CDR1 is MNHEY and CDR2 SMNVEV (reference sequence). The CDR3: CASSFLRAGIDEQYF. The CDR3 nucleotides are TGTGCCAGCAGTTTCCTCCGGGCAGGGATCGACGAGCAGTACTTC.

V is TRBV16 and J is TRBJ2-5; D gene unclear. Deletions cut 2 bases from V and 2 bases from J, with 6 bases between. This CDR3 comprises 13 residues. Germline V gene lookup returns CDR1 KGHSY and CDR2 FQNENV. Here the CDR3 DNA reads TGTGCCAGCAGCCAAAACACGCAAGAGACCCAGTACTTC. Translation gives CASSQNTQETQYF.

The V gene is TRBV4-1, the J gene TRBJ1-2; maybe TRBD1 (6 bases). Trimming took 0 bases from V and 4 from J, leaving 24 bases between them. The V gene's germline CDR1 is MGHRA and CDR2 YSYEKL. The CDR3 extends over 19 amino acids. This CDR3 is CASSQELASQLGGLYGYTF. CDR3 coding DNA: TGCGCCAGCAGCCAAGAGCTCGCAAGCCAGCTGGGGGGGCTCTATGGCTACACCTTC.

V gene TRBV4-1 combines with J gene TRBJ2-1; 8 bases are a match to TRBD2. The germline gives CDR1 MGHRA, CDR2 YSYEKL. V dropped 1 base and J dropped 4; count of bases not matched to a gene: 6. The CDR3 is 16 residues long. The DNA of the CDR3 is TGCGCCAGCAGCCAAGTGGGACTAGGGATTTACAATGAGCAGTTCTTC. This gives the protein CASSQVGLGIYNEQFF.

V is TRBV5-1 and J is TRBJ2-2, with 11 positions matching TRBD2. With 4 bases clipped from V and 4 bases from J, the junction kept 9 bases outside the gene matches. The germline V gene encodes CDR1 SGHRS and CDR2 YFSETQ. The CDR3 consists of 17 residues. The CDR3 region is CASSQTIAGGPTGELFF. Written as DNA, the CDR3 is TGCGCCAGCAGCCAAACTATAGCGGGAGGGCCCACCGGGGAGCTGTTTTTT. The entire variable domain, with the rest obtained from reference TRBV5-1 and TRBJ2-2, is as follows: KAGVTQTPRYLIKTRGQQVTLSCSPISGHRSVSWYQQTPGQGLQFLFEYFSETQRNKGNFPGRFSGRQFSNSRSEMNVSTLELGDSALYLCASSQTIAGGPTGELFFGEGSRLTVL.

The V call is TRBV7-8, the J call TRBJ1-1; D may be TRBD1 (6 bases). The CDR3 spans 15 residues. The germline gives CDR1 SGHVS, CDR2 FQNEAQ. V was trimmed by 4 bases and J by 1 base, leaving 13 bases between them. The chain's CDR3 is CASSSVQGRNTEAFF. The DNA of the CDR3 is TGTGCCAGCAGCTCCGTCCAGGGGAGGAACACTGAAGCTTTCTTT.

As to this clone: The same CDR3 also results from other DNA sequences found in this sample. The genes are TRBV15 and TRBJ2-7; no firm D call. The V and J ends lost 5 bases and 2 bases respectively, with 7 bases between them. Germline values: CDR1 LNHNV, CDR2 YYDKDF (reference sequence). This CDR3 comprises 12 residues. CDR3 sequence reads: CATSRGPYEQYF. CDR3 coding DNA: TGTGCCACCAGCCGAGGACCCTACGAGCAGTACTTC.

The chain carries TRBV28 and TRBJ2-7; D tentatively fits TRBD1 or TRBD2 (5 bases each). This CDR3 has 17 residues. V lost 1 base, J lost 0 bases, and 16 bases lay in between. CDR1 is MDHEN, CDR2 SYDVKM, per germline. This CDR3 reads CASSLLQGAGSSYEQYF. In DNA, the CDR3 is TGTGCCAGCAGTTTATTACAAGGGGCTGGGAGCTCCTACGAGCAGTACTTC.

This clone showed up just a few times. This sequence joins TRBV6-5 and TRBJ2-7; 8 bases agree with TRBD2. CDR3 length: 14 residues. The V segment lost 0 bases and the J segment 5 bases; nucleotides outside the gene matches: 3. Germline V gene data show CDR1 as MNHEY and CDR2 as SVGAGI. The CDR3 spells CASSYSMTSDEQYF. The CDR3 DNA sequence: TGTGCCAGCAGTTACTCGATGACTAGCGACGAGCAGTACTTC.

The chain links TRBV5-6 to TRBJ1-1; TRBD1 is a possible D gene (5 bases). The CDR3 loop spans 14 amino acids. V was shortened by 2 bases and J by 1 base, with 9 bases between the two germline ends. Germline lookup yields CDR1 SGHDT and CDR2 YYEEEE. The CDR3 coding sequence is TGTGCCAGCAGCTTTTGGGACCCGAACACTGAAGCTTTCTTT. It specifies CASSFWDPNTEAFF.

The rearrangement joins TRBV2 to TRBJ2-5; D may be TRBD2 (6 bases). The germline V gene encodes CDR1 SNHLY and CDR2 FYNNEI. The CDR3 is 14 residues long. V was clipped by 4 bases and J by 2 bases, with 11 bases between them. CDR3 region: CASSGPSVQETQYF. Here the CDR3 DNA reads TGTGCCAGCAGTGGTCCTAGCGTGCAAGAGACCCAGTACTTC.

V usage is TRBV2 and J usage is TRBJ2-2; D possibly uses TRBD1 or TRBD2 (6 bases each). V was shortened by 6 bases and J by 6 bases, with 14 bases between the two germline ends. CDR1 SNHLY and CDR2 FYNNEI come from the germline V gene. The CDR3 totals 14 residues. The CDR3 nucleotides are TGTGCCAGCAGCAAAGGGGGGCGATCCGGGGAGCTGTTTTTT. Amino acid sequence: CASSKGGRSGELFF. The full variable domain, its missing parts supplied by reference TRBV2 and TRBJ2-2, is EPEVTQTPSHQVTQMGQEVILRCVPISNHLYFYWYRQILGQKVEFLVSFYNNEISEKSEIFDDQFSVERPDGSNFTLKIRSTKLEDSAMYFCASSKGGRSGELFFGEGSRLTVL.